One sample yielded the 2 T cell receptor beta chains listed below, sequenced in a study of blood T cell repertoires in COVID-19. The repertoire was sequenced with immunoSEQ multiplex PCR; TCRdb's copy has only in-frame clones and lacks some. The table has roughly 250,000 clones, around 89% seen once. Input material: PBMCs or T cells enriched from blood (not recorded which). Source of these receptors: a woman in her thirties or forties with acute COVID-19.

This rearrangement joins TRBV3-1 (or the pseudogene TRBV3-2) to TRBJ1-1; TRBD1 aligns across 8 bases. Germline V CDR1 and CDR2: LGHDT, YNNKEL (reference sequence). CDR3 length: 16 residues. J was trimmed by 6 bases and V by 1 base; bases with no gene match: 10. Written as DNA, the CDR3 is TGTGCCAGCAGCCAAGGTCAGGGGGCAGCGGGTCCTGAAGCTTTCTTT. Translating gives CASSQGQGAAGPEAFF.

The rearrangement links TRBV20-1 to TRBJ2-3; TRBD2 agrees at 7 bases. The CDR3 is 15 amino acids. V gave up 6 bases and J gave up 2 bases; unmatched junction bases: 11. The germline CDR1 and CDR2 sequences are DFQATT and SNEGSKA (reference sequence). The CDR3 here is CSASPGGSITDTQYF. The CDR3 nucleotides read TGCAGTGCCAGTCCTGGCGGGAGCATCACAGATACGCAGTATTTT.